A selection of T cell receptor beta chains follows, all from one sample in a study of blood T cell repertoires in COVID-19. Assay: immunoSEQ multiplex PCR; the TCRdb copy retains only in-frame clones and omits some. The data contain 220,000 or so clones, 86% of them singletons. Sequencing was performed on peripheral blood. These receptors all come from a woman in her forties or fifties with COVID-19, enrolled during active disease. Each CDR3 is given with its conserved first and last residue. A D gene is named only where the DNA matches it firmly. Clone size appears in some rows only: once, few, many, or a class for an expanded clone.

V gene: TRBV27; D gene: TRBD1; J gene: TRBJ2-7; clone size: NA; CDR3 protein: CASSRESTGVEQYF; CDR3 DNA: TGTGCCAGCAGTCGAGAATCGACAGGGGTCGAGCAGTACTTC
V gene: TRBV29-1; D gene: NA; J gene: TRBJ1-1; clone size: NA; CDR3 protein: CSVGEWNTEAFF; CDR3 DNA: TGCAGCGTTGGTGAGTGGAACACTGAAGCTTTCTTT
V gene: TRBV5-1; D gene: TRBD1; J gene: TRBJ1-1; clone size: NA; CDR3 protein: CASSSGQGQGNTEAFF; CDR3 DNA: TGCGCCAGCAGCTCCGGACAGGGGCAGGGGAACACTGAAGCTTTCTTT
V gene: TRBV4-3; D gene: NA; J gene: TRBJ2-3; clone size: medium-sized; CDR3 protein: CASSQGSSGGVTDTQYF; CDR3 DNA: TGCGCCAGCAGCCAAGGGTCCTCCGGCGGGGTGACAGATACGCAGTATTTT
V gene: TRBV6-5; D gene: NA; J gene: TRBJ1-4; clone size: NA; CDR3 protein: CASSTRGEKLFF; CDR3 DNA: TGTGCCAGCAGTACAAGGGGTGAAAAACTGTTTTTT
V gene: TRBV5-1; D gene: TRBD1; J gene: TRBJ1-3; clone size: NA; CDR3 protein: CASSSRTGSGNTIYF; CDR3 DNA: TGCGCCAGCAGCTCTCGGACAGGCTCTGGAAACACCATATATTTT
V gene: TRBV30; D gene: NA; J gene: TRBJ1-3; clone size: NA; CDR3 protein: CAWTPRGSGNTIYF; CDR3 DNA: TGTGCCTGGACCCCTCGGGGCTCTGGAAACACCATATATTTT
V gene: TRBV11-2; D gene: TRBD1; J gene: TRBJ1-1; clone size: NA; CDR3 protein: CASSQDRMNTEAFF; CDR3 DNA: TGTGCCAGCAGCCAGGACAGGATGAACACTGAAGCTTTCTTT
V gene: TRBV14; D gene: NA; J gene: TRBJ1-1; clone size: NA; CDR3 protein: CASSLRQVFGNTEAFF; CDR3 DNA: TGTGCCAGCAGCCTACGACAGGTGTTTGGGAACACTGAAGCTTTCTTT
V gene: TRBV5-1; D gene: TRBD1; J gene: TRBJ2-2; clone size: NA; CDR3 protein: CASSAGQGANTGELFF; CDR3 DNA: TGCGCCAGCAGCGCGGGACAGGGGGCGAACACCGGGGAGCTGTTTTTT
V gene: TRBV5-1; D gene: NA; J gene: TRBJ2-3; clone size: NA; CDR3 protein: CASSLSTAGGGRTDTQYF; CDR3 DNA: TGCGCCAGCAGCTTGTCGACGGCGGGCGGGGGCCGCACAGATACGCAGTATTTT
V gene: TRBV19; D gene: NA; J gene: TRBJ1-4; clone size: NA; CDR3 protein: CASISREEKLFF; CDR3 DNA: TGTGCCAGTATCTCCAGGGAAGAAAAACTGTTTTTT
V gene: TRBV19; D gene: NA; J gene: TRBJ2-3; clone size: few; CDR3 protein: CASSRGGAQLTDTQYF; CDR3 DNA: TGTGCCAGTAGTAGGGGGGGGGCGCAGCTCACAGATACGCAGTATTTT
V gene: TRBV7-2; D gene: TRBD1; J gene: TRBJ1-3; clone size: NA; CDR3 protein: CASSYRGQSGNTIYF; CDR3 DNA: TGTGCCAGCAGCTACAGGGGGCAATCTGGAAACACCATATATTTT
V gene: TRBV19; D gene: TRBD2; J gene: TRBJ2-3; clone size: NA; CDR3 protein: CASSTSGKTDTQYF; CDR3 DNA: TGTGCCAGTAGTACGAGCGGGAAGACAGATACGCAGTATTTT
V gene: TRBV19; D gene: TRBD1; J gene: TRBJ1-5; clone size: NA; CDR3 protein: CASTGGNQPQHF; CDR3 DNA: TGTGCCAGTACAGGGGGGAATCAGCCCCAGCATTTT
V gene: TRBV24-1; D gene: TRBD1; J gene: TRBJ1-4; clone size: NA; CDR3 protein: CATSDPGTGGEKLFF; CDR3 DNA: TGTGCCACCAGTGACCCCGGGACAGGGGGGGAAAAACTGTTTTTT
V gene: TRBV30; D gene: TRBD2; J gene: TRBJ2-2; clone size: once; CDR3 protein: CAWRRRGGRIGELFF; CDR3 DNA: TGTGCCTGGAGGAGGCGGGGGGGACGGATCGGGGAGCTGTTTTTT
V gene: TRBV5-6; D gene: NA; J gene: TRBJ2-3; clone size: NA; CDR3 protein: CASSLSLTGGGDTQYF; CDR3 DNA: TGTGCCAGCAGCTTGTCACTTACCGGGGGTGGAGATACGCAGTATTTT
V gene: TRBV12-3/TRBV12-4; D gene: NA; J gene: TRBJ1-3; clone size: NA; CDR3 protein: CASSLSSRGTIYF; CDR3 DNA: TGTGCCAGCAGTTTGTCGTCTCGCGGCACCATATATTTT
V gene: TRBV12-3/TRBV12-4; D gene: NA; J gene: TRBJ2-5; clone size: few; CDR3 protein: CASSLRGQETQYF; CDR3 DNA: TGTGCCAGCAGTTTAAGGGGGCAAGAGACCCAGTACTTC
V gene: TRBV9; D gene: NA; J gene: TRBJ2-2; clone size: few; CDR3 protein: CASSVGDSTGELFF; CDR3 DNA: TGTGCCAGCAGCGTAGGGGACTCTACCGGGGAGCTGTTTTTT
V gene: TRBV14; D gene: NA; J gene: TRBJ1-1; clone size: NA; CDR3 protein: CASSRAGIGTEAFF; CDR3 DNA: TGTGCCAGCAGCCGGGCAGGGATCGGCACTGAAGCTTTCTTT
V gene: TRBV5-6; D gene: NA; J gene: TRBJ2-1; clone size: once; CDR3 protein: CASSLDGLINEQFF; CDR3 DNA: TGTGCCAGCAGCTTGGATGGACTAATCAATGAGCAGTTCTTC
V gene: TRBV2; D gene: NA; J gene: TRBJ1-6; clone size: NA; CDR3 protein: CASSEQGRNSPLHF; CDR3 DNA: TGTGCCAGCAGTGAACAGGGTAGGAATTCACCCCTCCACTTT
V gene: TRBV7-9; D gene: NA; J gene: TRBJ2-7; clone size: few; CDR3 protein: CASSLGSVSYEQYF; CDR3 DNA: TGTGCCAGCAGCCTAGGATCGGTTTCCTACGAGCAGTACTTC
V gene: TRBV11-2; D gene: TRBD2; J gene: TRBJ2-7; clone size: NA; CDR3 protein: CASSSSQGLAGESSYEQYF; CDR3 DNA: TGTGCCAGCAGCTCAAGTCAGGGACTAGCGGGGGAGAGCTCCTACGAGCAGTACTTC
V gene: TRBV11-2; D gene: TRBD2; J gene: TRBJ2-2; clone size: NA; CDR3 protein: CASRPTSGGVGELFF; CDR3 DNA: TGTGCCAGCAGACCAACTAGCGGTGGGGTCGGGGAGCTGTTTTTT
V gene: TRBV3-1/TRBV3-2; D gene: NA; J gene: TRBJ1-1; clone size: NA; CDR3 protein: CASSLQGAGYSEAFF; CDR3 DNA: TGTGCCAGCAGCTTACAGGGTGCCGGGTACAGTGAAGCTTTCTTT
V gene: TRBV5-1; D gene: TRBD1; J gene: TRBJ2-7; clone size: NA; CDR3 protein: CASSLRTGGAYEQYF; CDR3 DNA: TGCGCCAGCAGCTTGAGGACAGGGGGGGCCTACGAGCAGTACTTC
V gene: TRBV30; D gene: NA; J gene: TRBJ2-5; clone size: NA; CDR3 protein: CAWSVLQRTQYF; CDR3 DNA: TGTGCCTGGAGTGTACTACAAAGGACCCAGTACTTC
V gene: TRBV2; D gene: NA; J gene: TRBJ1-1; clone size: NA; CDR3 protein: CASSELGRGSTEAFF; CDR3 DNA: TGTGCCAGCAGTGAATTAGGCAGGGGCAGCACTGAAGCTTTCTTT
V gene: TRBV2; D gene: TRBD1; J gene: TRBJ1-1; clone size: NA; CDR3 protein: CATRDRVIEAFF; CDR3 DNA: TGTGCCACACGGGACAGGGTAATTGAAGCTTTCTTT
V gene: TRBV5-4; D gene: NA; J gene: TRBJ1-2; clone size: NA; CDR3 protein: CASSSRAAGILYGYTF; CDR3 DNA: TGTGCCAGCAGCTCCCGGGCCGCGGGAATACTTTATGGCTACACCTTC